This paragraph covers one T cell receptor beta chain sequence. Its antigen is as yet unknown. The entry originates in a study of T-cell reconstitution after alpha-beta-depleted transplantation in children. Study results and limitations: T-cell counts and diversity at one year post-transplant came mainly from newly produced T cells.

During its preparation, the TCRbeta library received unique molecular identifiers. TCRdb called the PCR reads again in MiXCR, with one record for every CDR3 protein. The sample holds hundreds of thousands of distinct CDR3 sequences; around 15% are singletons and the top ten take just under 30%. The CDR3 spans 16 residues. Germline V gene lookup returns CDR1 LGHNA and CDR2 YSLEER. Between the trimmed V and J ends, which lost 4 bases and 2 bases, there was a span of 18 bases. The starting material was PBMCs, mostly from graft donor cells, obtained 360 days after TCRalphabeta/CD19-depleted stem cell transplant. The gene calls are TRBV4-3 and TRBJ2-7; no clear D gene. The sequence was obtained from a boy under two years old who had a stem cell transplant for Wiskott-Aldrich syndrome, so the T cells may come from the graft donor. The CDR3 bases are TGCGCCAGCAGCCTAAGGATTGGTGGCAGCCCCTACGAGCAGTACTTC. Translating gives CASSLRIGGSPYEQYF.